This T cell receptor beta chain is drawn from a study of molecular identifiers for immune sequencing clone quantification. CDR3 length: 14 residues. The V and J ends lost 1 base and 2 bases, in that order; junction bases with no gene match: 3. Germline-derived CDR1 and CDR2 are SGHNT and YYREEE (reference sequence). TCRdb itself ran the PCR reads through MiXCR, one entry per CDR3 protein. Among under 350,000 distinct CDR3 sequences listed, roughly 24% were seen once. Sequencing was performed on naive CD8+ T cells from blood, with Jurkat cell RNA spiked in. The subset is: FACS-sorted CD8+CD4-CCR7+CD45RA+ naive T cells. The receptor was isolated from a human donor in good health. Some libraries in this study had Jurkat cell RNA spiked in. The chain employs TRBV5-4 and TRBJ2-7; TRBD1 aligns across 7 bases. The CDR3 nucleotides read TGTGCCAGCAGCTTGTGGACAGGCACCTACGAGCAGTACTTC. Translation gives CASSLWTGTYEQYF.